The source of this TCR beta chain is a study of blood T cells in healthy people across ages. Through a sample-barcoded 5' primer and a J-beta primer mix, a second PCR was run for 7 to 11 cycles. TCRdb re-called the 5' RACE reads with MiXCR, one entry per CDR3 protein. The sample consists of some 710,000 distinct CDR3 sequences, approximately 21% of them appearing once. Findings and limits, study-wide: From one million sequenced T cells, diversity estimates were lower bounds.

The CDR3 extends over 16 amino acids. The germline V gene encodes CDR1 KGHSH and CDR2 LQKENI. The V end lost 1 base, the J end lost 3 bases, and 12 bases lay between the germline ends. The authors extracted at least 6 micrograms of total RNA per sample. This clonotype was counted ten times or more. Its antigen remains unidentified. The chain uses TRBV18 and TRBJ1-4; D gene unclear. The specimen sequenced was blood. The clonotype was recovered from a man in his 70s in good health. CDR3 sequence reads: CASSPRSAGPNEKLFF. Here the CDR3 DNA reads TGTGCCAGCTCACCACGCTCGGCCGGTCCTAATGAAAAACTGTTTTTT.